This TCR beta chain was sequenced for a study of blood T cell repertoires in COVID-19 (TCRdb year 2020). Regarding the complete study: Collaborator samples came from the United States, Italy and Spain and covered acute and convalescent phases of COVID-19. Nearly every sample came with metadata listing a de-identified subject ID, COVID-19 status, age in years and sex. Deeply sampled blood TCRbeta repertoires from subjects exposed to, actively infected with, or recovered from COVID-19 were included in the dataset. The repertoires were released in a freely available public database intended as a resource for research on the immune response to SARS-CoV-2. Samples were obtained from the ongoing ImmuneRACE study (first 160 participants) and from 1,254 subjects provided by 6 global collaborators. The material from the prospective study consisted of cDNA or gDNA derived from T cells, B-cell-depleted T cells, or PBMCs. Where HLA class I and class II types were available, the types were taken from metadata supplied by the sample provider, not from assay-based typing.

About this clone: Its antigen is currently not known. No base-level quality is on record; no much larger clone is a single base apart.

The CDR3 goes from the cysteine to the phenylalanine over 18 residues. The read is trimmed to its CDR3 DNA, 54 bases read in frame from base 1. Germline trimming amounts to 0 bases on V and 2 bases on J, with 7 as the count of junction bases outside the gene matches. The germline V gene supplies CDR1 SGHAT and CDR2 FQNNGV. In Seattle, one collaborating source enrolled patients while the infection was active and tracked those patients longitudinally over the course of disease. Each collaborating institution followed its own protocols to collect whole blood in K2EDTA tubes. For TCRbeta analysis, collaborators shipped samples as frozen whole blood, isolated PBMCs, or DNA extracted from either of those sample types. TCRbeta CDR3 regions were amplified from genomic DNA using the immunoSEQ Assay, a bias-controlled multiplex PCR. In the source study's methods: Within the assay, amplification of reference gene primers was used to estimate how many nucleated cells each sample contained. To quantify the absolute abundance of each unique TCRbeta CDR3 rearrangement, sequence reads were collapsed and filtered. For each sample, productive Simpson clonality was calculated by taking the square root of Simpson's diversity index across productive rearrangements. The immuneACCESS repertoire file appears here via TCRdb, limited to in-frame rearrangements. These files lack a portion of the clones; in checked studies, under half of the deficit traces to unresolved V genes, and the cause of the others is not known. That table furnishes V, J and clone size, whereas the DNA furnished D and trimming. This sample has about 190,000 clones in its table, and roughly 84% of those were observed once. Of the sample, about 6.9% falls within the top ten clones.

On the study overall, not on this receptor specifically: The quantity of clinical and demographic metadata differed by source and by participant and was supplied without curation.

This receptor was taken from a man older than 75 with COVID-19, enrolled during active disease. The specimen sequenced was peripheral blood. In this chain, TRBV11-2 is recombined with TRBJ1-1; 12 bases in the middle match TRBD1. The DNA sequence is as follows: TGTGCCAGCAGCTTAGATAAAGGGACAGGGGGCGTAAACACTGAAGCTTTCTTT. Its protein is CASSLDKGTGGVNTEAFF.